One T cell receptor beta chain is described in this entry. This entry is derived from a study of blood T cell repertoires in COVID-19. Overall study: Nucleic acid was either cDNA or gDNA, and it came from T cells, B-cell-depleted T cells, or PBMCs.

Losses at the gene ends were 8 bases for V and 3 bases for J; bases not matched to a gene: 12. CDR3 length equals 15 residues. In germline, CDR1 is SNHLY, CDR2 FYNNEI. The assay was immunoSEQ multiplex PCR, and TCRdb's table has in-frame clones only and misses some. The data show roughly 140,000 clones, around 80% seen once. The chain links TRBV2 to TRBJ1-1; 7 bases fit TRBD1. Sequencing used peripheral blood. The sequence derives from a woman aged 45-65 years in a cohort sampled during active or convalescent COVID-19. This chain's CDR3 is CASLNRGYAYTEAFF. The CDR3 nucleotides read TGTGCCAGCTTAAACAGGGGTTATGCGTACACTGAAGCTTTCTTT.